A single sample is the source of the 20 T cell receptor beta chains below, sequenced in a study of identifying expanded T cells in peripheral blood (dated by TCRdb to between 2018 and 2021). Library creation used the immunoSEQ multiplex PCR assay. In TCRdb, the immuneACCESS table is reduced to in-frame sequences with V and J assigned. These tables do not hold every clone; where another copy was compared, an unresolved V gene accounts for under half, and the others remain unexplained. The sample profile shows around 90,000 clones; about 91% of them were found once. The top ten clones comprise roughly 4.2% of the sample. Sequencing used blood. The source of these receptors is a person aged 18-69 years in good health.

The table lists this clone with many counts. This sequence joins TRBV2 and TRBJ2-7; 10 bases are shared with TRBD1. Looked up from germline, CDR1 is SNHLY and CDR2 is FYNNEI. The CDR3 consists of 23 residues. Trimming took 7 bases from V and 0 from J; bases not matched to a gene: 30. CDR3 loop: CASTQGWGQVSKTGGNPSYEQYF. In DNA form, the CDR3 reads TGTGCCAGCACCCAAGGTTGGGGCCAAGTCTCGAAGACAGGGGGCAATCCCTCCTACGAGCAGTACTTC.

V usage is TRBV6-4 and J usage is TRBJ2-3, with TRBD2 matching over 8 bases. The germline V gene encodes CDR1 MRHNA and CDR2 SNTAGT. V lost 2 bases to trimming and J lost 2 bases; unmatched junction nucleotides: 3. This CDR3 is built from 15 residues. CDR3 coding DNA: TGTGCCAGCAGTGACCTCGGGGGGGCCACAGATACGCAGTATTTT. Its protein product is CASSDLGGATDTQYF.

Of note for this clone: Other DNA sequences of this sample code for an identical CDR3. In nucleotides, the CDR3 is TGCAGCGTCCCTCTACAGGGGCACACTGAAGCTTTCTTT. It translates to CSVPLQGHTEAFF. The rearrangement uses TRBV29-1 and TRBJ1-1, with 7 bases fitting TRBD1. The V gene's germline CDR1 is SQVTM and CDR2 ANQGSEA. The CDR3 loop spans 13 amino acids. The ends lost 6 bases at V and 3 bases at J; junction bases unmatched: 7.

As concerns this clone: This same CDR3 is encoded by further DNA sequences in the sample. V usage is TRBV7-9 and J usage is TRBJ2-7; D call uncertain. The germline V gene encodes CDR1 SEHNR and CDR2 FQNEAQ (reference sequence). V lost 4 bases, J lost 4 bases, and 5 bases lay in between. CDR3 length equals 11 residues. The CDR3 reads CASSSKYEQYF. DNA of the CDR3: TGTGCCAGCAGCTCAAAATACGAGCAGTACTTC.

The V call is TRBV5-5, the J call TRBJ2-7; 9 bases agree with TRBD1. Germline CDR1 SGHKS, CDR2 YYEKEE (reference sequence). Trimming cost V 4 bases and J 6 bases; bases outside gene matches: 11. This CDR3 is built from 15 residues. CDR3 region: CASSLMGQGTGEQYF. The DNA of the CDR3 is TGTGCCAGCAGCCTGATGGGACAGGGTACCGGCGAGCAGTACTTC.

This chain joins TRBV6-5 and TRBJ2-7, with 11 bases fitting TRBD1. Germline CDR1 MNHEY, CDR2 SVGAGI. The CDR3 loop spans 13 amino acids. Trimming cost V 0 bases and J 12 bases; bases outside gene matches: 4. CDR3: CASSYSGTGGRYF. CDR3 bases: TGTGCCAGCAGTTACTCTGGGACAGGGGGTAGGTACTTC.

In its sample, this clone was seen many times. Additional DNA sequences in this sample encode the identical CDR3. This chain links TRBV29-1 with TRBJ1-2; D unresolved. The CDR3 contains 10 residues. The V gene lost 0 bases and the J gene lost 8 bases, with 4 bases spanning the gap. Per the germline V gene, CDR1 is SQVTM and CDR2 is ANQGSEA. The DNA of the CDR3 is TGCAGCGTTGAAGAGTCCGGCTACACCTTC. Protein sequence: CSVEESGYTF.

The chain has TRBV4-1 and TRBJ2-7; the D gene is possibly TRBD1 (7 bases). This CDR3 spans 15 amino acids. Germline V lookup: CDR1 MGHRA, CDR2 YSYEKL. V dropped 0 bases and J dropped 4 bases, with 13 bases sitting between them. CDR3 loop: CASSQDPGGLYEQYF. CDR3 DNA: TGCGCCAGCAGCCAAGATCCAGGGGGGCTATACGAGCAGTACTTC.

The chain uses TRBV4-2 and TRBJ2-1; D gene unclear. The CDR3 covers 11 residues. V gave up 0 bases and J gave up 6 bases, with 0 bases separating them. Germline assignment: CDR1 LGHNA and CDR2 YNFKEQ. CDR3 nucleotide sequence: TGTGCCAGCAGCCAAGACAATGAGCAGTTCTTC. This encodes CASSQDNEQFF.

The chain couples TRBV5-4 to TRBJ2-3; 16 bases are shared with TRBD2. Germline-derived CDR1 and CDR2 are SGHNT and YYREEE (reference sequence). There are 18 residues in the CDR3. With 4 bases clipped from V and 2 bases from J, the junction kept 7 bases outside the gene matches. The CDR3 DNA sequence: TGTGCCAGCAGCCCACCCGGGACTAGCGGGAGGGTCACAGATACGCAGTATTTT. Amino acids: CASSPPGTSGRVTDTQYF.

This chain links TRBV2 with TRBJ2-3; D is undetermined. Looked up from germline, CDR1 is SNHLY and CDR2 is FYNNEI. V gave up 7 bases and J gave up 3 bases, with 17 bases separating them. The CDR3 extends over 15 amino acids. Here the CDR3 DNA reads TGTGCCAGCACAGCCCGTAGTGATCCGACAGATACGCAGTATTTT. It is translated as CASTARSDPTDTQYF. The complete variable domain, with remaining parts taken from reference TRBV2 and TRBJ2-3, reads EPEVTQTPSHQVTQMGQEVILRCVPISNHLYFYWYRQILGQKVEFLVSFYNNEISEKSEIFDDQFSVERPDGSNFTLKIRSTKLEDSAMYFCASTARSDPTDTQYFGPGTRLTVL.

The gene calls are TRBV18 and TRBJ2-2; D not certain. The CDR3 consists of 14 residues. Trimming stripped 3 bases from V and 3 bases from J, with 8 bases between. CDR1 KGHSH and CDR2 LQKENI come from the germline V gene. CDR3 in DNA: TGTGCCAGCTCACCTGGCAGCGACACCGGGGAGCTGTTTTTT. It specifies CASSPGSDTGELFF.

This rearrangement joins TRBV6-1 to TRBJ1-2, with 9 bases aligning to TRBD1. The ends lost 6 bases at V and 8 bases at J; junction bases unmatched: 10. The germline CDR1 and CDR2 sequences are MNHNS and SASEGT. CDR3 size: 14 residues. The CDR3 protein is CASRDPQGARGYTF. The CDR3 DNA reads TGTGCCAGCAGAGACCCACAGGGGGCTCGGGGCTACACCTTC.

In nucleotides, the CDR3 is TGTGCCAGCAGCCTTCGGACAGGGAGTCCCGGGGAGCTGTTTTTT. Translation: CASSLRTGSPGELFF. This chain connects TRBV9 to TRBJ2-2; 8 bases agree with TRBD1. Germline-derived CDR1 and CDR2 are SGDLS and YYNGEE. This CDR3 has 15 residues. V was clipped by 4 bases and J by 6 bases; unmatched bases: 8.

The chain's CDR3 is CASSQEPSGGSETQYF. The CDR3 bases are TGTGCCAGCAGCCAAGAACCTAGCGGGGGATCAGAGACCCAGTACTTC. The V gene is TRBV4-2, the J gene TRBJ2-5; 10 bases line up with TRBD2. Germline assignment: CDR1 LGHNA and CDR2 YNFKEQ. J was trimmed by 4 bases and V by 0 bases; bases with no gene match: 5. This CDR3 comprises 16 residues.

This chain links TRBV28 with TRBJ1-1; 9 bases agree with TRBD1. The CDR3 has 14 amino acids. Trimming took 6 bases from V and 4 from J; bases not matched to a gene: 6. The germline CDR1 and CDR2 sequences are MDHEN and SYDVKM. In DNA, the CDR3 is TGTGCCAGCAGAGGACCGGGACAGGGCACTGAAGCTTTCTTT. It is translated as CASRGPGQGTEAFF.

J is TRBJ2-1 and V is TRBV6-6; 7 nucleotides match TRBD2. With V trimmed by 0 bases and J by 10 bases, 6 bases remained unmatched. CDR3 length equals 14 residues. Germline lookup yields CDR1 MNHNY and CDR2 SVGAGI (reference sequence). Here the CDR3 DNA reads TGTGCCAGCAGTTACTCGCATCCGGGGGGAGAGCAGTTCTTC. Translating gives CASSYSHPGGEQFF.

V is TRBV7-9 and J is TRBJ2-1; the match to TRBD2 covers 7 bases. Germline-derived CDR1 and CDR2 are SEHNR and FQNEAQ (reference sequence). V shed 1 base and J 3 bases; nucleotides not matched to a gene: 0. The CDR3 runs 14 residues. The CDR3 sequence is CASSLGGSYNEQFF. The DNA for the CDR3 is TGTGCCAGCAGCTTAGGCGGGAGCTACAATGAGCAGTTCTTC.

This clone was picked up one time. CDR3 sequence: CASSQDGTGNEKLFF. The CDR3 DNA reads TGCGCCAGCAGCCAAGACGGGACAGGTAATGAAAAACTGTTTTTT. This chain links TRBV4-1 with TRBJ1-4; the match to TRBD1 covers 8 bases. Germline CDR1 is MGHRA and CDR2 is YSYEKL. This CDR3 contains 15 residues. V lost 0 bases to trimming and J lost 4 bases; unmatched junction nucleotides: 1.

The rearrangement uses TRBV6-5 and TRBJ1-6, with unresolved D. V was pared by 6 bases and J by 9 bases, with 12 bases between. The length of the CDR3 is 13 residues. Germline-derived CDR1 and CDR2 are MNHEY and SVGAGI. The CDR3 protein is CASRRGEGSPLHF. CDR3 DNA: TGTGCCAGCAGACGCGGTGAGGGTTCACCCCTCCACTTT.